The entry below describes one T cell receptor beta chain. The target of this receptor is not known. Base qualities are not recorded, but no much larger clone differs from it by a single base. Library preparation employed the immunoSEQ multiplex PCR assay. The multiplex PCR relied on a mix of 60 forward primers for TCR Vbeta segments and 13 reverse primers for TCR Jbeta segments. Amplification of the CDR3 region of rearranged TCR beta genes was performed with a multiplex PCR assay on genomic DNA. Amplified TCR beta libraries were sequenced as 87-base-pair reads on the Illumina HiSeq System. In the authors' own workflow: Across the 500 to 750 repertoires, a later analysis counted some 81 million unique TCR beta chains, some 11 million of which were shared by at least two donors. Raw reads were error-corrected and collapsed into unique sequences by a nearest-neighbor algorithm in which closely related sequences were merged to remove PCR and sequencing errors. CDR3 sequences were aligned to IMGT reference sequences to assign V, D and J gene segments. Each retained sequence needed at least a six-nucleotide match to both a V gene segment and a J gene segment. A rearrangement counted as productive if the CDR3 had no stop codons and remained in frame with V and J, and every other rearrangement counted as non-productive. Following IMGT convention, CDR3 was defined as the stretch from the second conserved V-encoded cysteine to the conserved J-encoded phenylalanine. The earlier analysis of around 640 of the donors excluded sequences that lacked an unambiguous match to a single V gene segment. In an earlier analysis of approximately 610 of the donors, V segments were called functional above 56.7% productive rearrangements and were called segregating when the between-donor standard deviation exceeded 5%. A statistical classification framework was built for diagnosing cytomegalovirus status from the catalog of TCR beta chain sequences. In a later analysis, V and J genes were assigned by comparing TCR nucleotide sequences against IMGT/GENE-DB human TR gene sequences. In a later analysis, CDR3 sequences and most-parsimonious VDJ recombination scenarios were assigned using the TCRdist pipeline. A later analysis defined each TCR beta chain by its CDR3 amino acid sequence plus V-gene family, and excluded reads lacking a unique V-gene family. As a way to deal with suspected cross-contamination and a sequencing artifact, a later analysis dropped over 550 nucleotide sequences that were highly shared and had low generation probability. For each public chain, a later analysis derived a clonal expansion index from normalized ranks of inferred template counts within each repertoire. In a later analysis, generation probabilities were computed using a VDJ recombination model fitted to out-of-frame rearrangements, and the results were checked against IGoR. In a later analysis, hypergeometric tests were used to score TCR-TCR, TCR-HLA and TCR-CMV co-occurrence, with a repertoire-size bias correction applied to TCR pairs. A later analysis estimated false discovery rates by permuting HLA or CMV assignments 20 times. In a later analysis, co-occurring TCRs were grouped with DBSCAN, and TCRdist sequence similarity was added when clustering was performed within HLA-allele-positive subsets. For co-occurrence clustering, repertoires with fewer than 30,000 or more than 120,000 public chains were excluded, along with a handful of repertoires with anomalous nucleotide sharing. Drawn from immuneACCESS, this table holds only the in-frame rearrangements with V and J called that TCRdb kept. Clones are partly lost; checked studies trace under half to an unresolved V gene and leave the rest unexplained. For V, J and clone size, that table is used; D and trimming come from the DNA. The sample records 120,000 to 150,000 clones, roughly 81% of which are singletons. The top ten clonotypes cover around 1.7% of the sample.

The cohort comprised hundreds of healthy bone marrow donors. Cohort members were all nominally healthy when sampled, although unrecorded immune exposures were likely present. The donor was CMV seronegative and was included in the group of several hundred seronegative cohort members. Every donor gave a peripheral blood sample, and the peripheral blood mononuclear cells from that sample were used for TCR beta sequencing. The Qiagen DNeasy Blood Extraction Kit was used to extract genomic DNA from the blood cell samples. These data originate in a study of cytomegalovirus exposure and HLA in healthy donors (dated by TCRdb to 2016 to 2017). In the study overall: An earlier analysis of some 550 of the donors reported 276 Gb of sequence data and 120 million or so unique TCR beta sequences from roughly 200 million T cells. The study was designed to test whether signatures of past pathogen exposure could be identified by cataloging public T cell receptors. The study combined high-throughput TCR immunosequencing, statistical association of individual TCRs with disease status, and machine learning to predict cytomegalovirus infection status. Genome-wide SNP genotypes for about three fifths of the roughly 670 donors were used in a later genetic analysis, which treated that subset as a discovery cohort. Rather than drawing on any new phenotypic data, the later analysis identified candidate immune exposures from TCR beta sequences and the way those sequences occurred across donors. Of the 300 to 500 genotyped donors, 65% to 90% were placed in the genetic ancestry cluster associated with self-reported Caucasian donors. The study profiled the T cell repertoires of 666 subjects by immunosequencing and related them to cytomegalovirus serostatus. Roughly five DR-DQ haplotypes were treated as single units for association and clustering because of strong linkage in the cohort. All discovery cohort repertoires had been generated on a single sequencing platform. The number of typed donors differed by locus: about 620-640 for A, B, C, DRB1 and DQB1; approximately 530 for DQA1; around 580 for DPA1; and roughly 450 for DPB1. An early release covering around 630 HLA-typed donors comprised roughly 300 gigabases of sequencing data and about 90 million unique TCR sequences. Among roughly 400 genotyped donors of the cohort, an average of around 220,000 unique TCR beta nucleotide sequences was sequenced per donor, of which about 19% were non-productive. Donor age, sex, ethnicity and CMV serostatus were collected together with the repertoire data. A separate validation cohort of approximately 130 different subjects was used in addition to the roughly 720-subject first cohort. HLA typing covered class I and class II loci at four-digit resolution. In an earlier analysis of roughly 580 of the donors, high-throughput TCR beta sequencing was used to judge whether each TCR beta V gene segment behaved as functional or pseudogenic. In a later analysis, previously published TCR beta repertoires from roughly 710 donors were re-analyzed and high-resolution HLA genotyping was added so that TCR occurrence patterns could be studied.

General study outcomes and caveats: In vitro tests confirmed that a few of the cytomegalovirus-associated TCR beta chains recognize cytomegalovirus antigens. In a later analysis, TCR association rates were found to vary across HLA loci, with the most associated TCRs seen for DRB1 alleles and the fewest for HLA-C alleles. In a later analysis, HLA-associated TCR beta chains showed more clonal expansion and lower generation probabilities than non-associated chains that were equally common. According to a later analysis, parvovirus B19, influenza, CMV and Epstein-Barr virus appeared linked to several top co-occurrence clusters. Over 15 rarely observed V segments, including chromosome 9 orphons, were excluded from the earlier analysis of just under 600 of the donors because counts were too low. According to a later analysis, most CMV-associated TCR beta chains appeared to be HLA-restricted, and the HLA associations seemed to be driven largely by CMV exposure. It was suggested by the authors that the approach could potentially be generalized to other disease states and immunological phenotypes. HLA typing was unavailable for some donors at each locus, so association tests used only the typed subset. While some public TCRs were present in many individuals, most TCR sequences turned up only very rarely across donors. Roughly uniform sequencing depth across donors was assumed in presence/absence analyses, although this assumption may not hold. In the study, approximately 160 TCR beta chains were listed as associated with cytomegalovirus. The 87-base-pair reads could not distinguish some IMGT-functional V segments, including TRBV6-2 and TRBV6-3, so those segments were excluded. When HLA alleles, especially DR and DQ, strongly co-occurred, attributing TCR associations to individual alleles was difficult. The cohort was sequenced for TCR beta chains only, and without alpha or paired-chain data the features that could be detected were limited. The only immune exposure information available for the cohort was CMV serostatus. Correlated functional status among segregating V segments might be attributable to linkage disequilibrium, but an unknown experimental factor could not be ruled out. In a later analysis, around 17,000 TCR beta sequences were associated with specific HLA alleles at a false discovery rate of 0.05. The sequencing pipeline was judged likely to have produced a cluster of highly shared sequence variants as a technical artifact. In an earlier analysis of under 600 of the donors, most TCR beta V segments were observed in productive rearrangements about 90% or about 30% of the time, broadly matching IMGT annotations. A later genetic analysis reported fewer N-insertions in productive TCRs among donors in an Asian-associated ancestry cluster than the roughly 700-donor mean. The classifier was reported to diagnose cytomegalovirus status with high specificity and sensitivity in both the original and validation cohorts. A further reported finding was that TCR beta sequences accurately predicted the HLA-A and HLA-B alleles for most subjects in the first cohort. An association between a missense DCLRE1C variant and V-gene and J-gene trimming of TCR beta chains was found in a later genetic analysis and replicated in an independent cohort.

V is reduced by 8 bases and J by 6 bases, leaving a spacing of 17 bases between them. CDR3 length: 15 amino acids, cysteine to phenylalanine. This entry keeps only the CDR3 DNA: 45 bases, framed from base 1. As encoded in the germline V gene (reference sequence), CDR1 is MNHEY while CDR2 is SMNVEV. Sequencing was done on a sample of PBMCs. The chain joins TRBV27 to TRBJ1-6; TRBD1 is a possible D gene, resting on 6 matching bases. The source is a female donor in good health and CMV-seronegative. For the CDR3, the sequence is CASRNRDTSNSPLHF. At the DNA level, the sequence is TGTGCCAGCCGAAATCGGGACACCTCTAATTCACCCCTCCACTTT.